Below, 12 T cell receptor beta chains from the same sample are listed, as sequenced in a study of cytomegalovirus exposure and HLA in healthy donors. PCR amplification relied on 60 Vbeta primers (plus 13 Jbeta primers). Produced via immunoSEQ multiplex PCR; TCRdb's table is partial and in-frame only. This sample yields about 91,000 clones, of which 90% are seen a single time; 2.3% belongs to the top ten. The sequenced sample consisted of PBMCs. These receptors came from a man younger than 35 in good health and CMV-seronegative.

V usage is TRBV11-2 and J usage is TRBJ2-1, with 9 bases matching TRBD2. The trim removed 5 bases at V and 5 bases at J, leaving 13 bases unmatched. Germline V gives CDR1 SGHAT, CDR2 FQNNGV. This CDR3 spans 17 amino acids. The CDR3 DNA sequence: TGTGCCAGCAGCCTCAGGGGGGCGGGAGGGACACACAATGAGCAGTTCTTC. Protein product: CASSLRGAGGTHNEQFF.

The chain carries TRBV4-2 and TRBJ2-1; D remains ambiguous. V lost 0 bases and J lost 0, with 9 bases in between. The CDR3 is made up of 16 amino acids. Germline CDR1 and CDR2: LGHNA and YNFKEQ. The CDR3, as DNA: TGTGCCAGCAGCCAAGACCACACCAACTCCTACAATGAGCAGTTCTTC. Amino acid sequence: CASSQDHTNSYNEQFF.

This clone was recorded only once. The chain uses TRBV28 and TRBJ1-5, with D tentatively TRBD1 (5 bases). The CDR3 sequence is 16 residues long. The V gene's germline CDR1 is MDHEN and CDR2 SYDVKM. Trimming removed 4 bases at V and 4 bases at J, with 17 bases between. The CDR3 region is CASSYGGGVGNQPQHF. DNA for the CDR3: TGTGCCAGCAGTTATGGGGGGGGAGTGGGAAATCAGCCCCAGCATTTT.

The rearrangement uses TRBV7-8 and TRBJ2-2, with D unresolved. Germline values: CDR1 SGHVS, CDR2 FQNEAQ. The CDR3 loop spans 16 amino acids. Trimming cost V 1 base and J 1 base, with 10 bases left between them. For the CDR3, the DNA is TGTGCCAGCAGCTTAGATCCCCCAGGGAACACCGGGGAGCTGTTTTTT. This codes for CASSLDPPGNTGELFF.

J is TRBJ2-7 and V is TRBV14; D uncertain. Trimming took 0 bases from V and 4 from J, leaving 22 bases between them. The CDR3 has 18 amino acids. CDR1 is SGHDN, CDR2 FVKESK, per germline. Here the CDR3 reads CASSQDPASLGLRYEQYF. CDR3 coding DNA: TGTGCCAGCAGCCAAGATCCCGCCAGCCTGGGCTTAAGATACGAGCAGTACTTC.

This rearrangement joins TRBV5-4 to TRBJ2-1, with 7 bases fitting TRBD2. This CDR3 has 16 residues. Germline V lookup: CDR1 SGHNT, CDR2 YYREEE (reference sequence). Germline trimming cut 0 bases from V and 5 bases from J; bases unmatched to any gene: 8. In nucleotides, the CDR3 is TGTGCCAGCAGCTTGGGGGGGGGTCTAAAGCACAATGAGCAGTTCTTC. Translating gives CASSLGGGLKHNEQFF.

This clone has a handful of counts. This sequence joins TRBV6-5 and TRBJ1-4; D is unresolved. The CDR3 is made up of 14 amino acids. V was trimmed by 5 bases and J by 7 bases, leaving 14 bases between them. Germline values: CDR1 MNHEY, CDR2 SVGAGI. DNA of the CDR3: TGTGCCAGCAGTACCGGGGAGTCAAGTGAAAAACTGTTTTTT. Translated: CASSTGESSEKLFF.

The V call is TRBV28, the J call TRBJ2-2; D possibly corresponds to TRBD2 (5 bases). The V end lost 1 base, the J end lost 3 bases, and 9 bases lay between the germline ends. The CDR3 extends over 15 amino acids. Germline V CDR1 and CDR2: MDHEN, SYDVKM. CDR3 DNA: TGTGCCAGCAGTTTATCAGCGGACCACACCGGGGAGCTGTTTTTT. It is translated as CASSLSADHTGELFF.

The CDR3 region has the DNA TGTGCCAGCAGTAGAGGGCCTACAACCTACGAGCAGTACTTC. Its translation is CASSRGPTTYEQYF. The gene calls are TRBV28 and TRBJ2-7; tentative D call: TRBD2 (5 bases). From germline, CDR1 is MDHEN and CDR2 SYDVKM. The CDR3 is made up of 14 amino acids. The V and J ends lost 5 bases and 2 bases respectively, with 13 bases between them.

The chain is built from TRBV7-9 and TRBJ2-7; a weak D match, TRBD1 (5 bases). The CDR3 runs to 13 residues. The V and J ends lost 1 base and 6 bases respectively, with 10 bases between them. Germline V lookup: CDR1 SEHNR, CDR2 FQNEAQ (reference sequence). As DNA, the CDR3 is TGTGCCAGCAGCTTAGGGGGCCTTGCCGAGCAGTACTTC. It encodes CASSLGGLAEQYF.

This sequence joins TRBV7-9 and TRBJ1-2; D ambiguous. The germline CDR1 and CDR2 sequences are SEHNR and FQNEAQ (reference sequence). V was pared by 5 bases and J by 12 bases, with 16 bases between. The CDR3 runs to 12 residues. The CDR3 DNA reads TGTGCCAGCAGCCCATTTCGGAGTGAGAACACCTTC. Protein sequence: CASSPFRSENTF.

The gene calls are TRBV18 and TRBJ2-7; 7 bases align to TRBD1. This CDR3 has 14 residues. With V trimmed by 2 bases and J by 3 bases, 4 bases remained unmatched. The germline gives CDR1 KGHSH, CDR2 LQKENI. CDR3: CASSPGQVLYEQYF. CDR3 in DNA: TGTGCCAGCTCACCAGGACAGGTTCTCTACGAGCAGTACTTC.